These 21 T cell receptor beta chains were all obtained from the same sample, sequenced in a study of beta chain features in type 1 diabetes. Of the isolated RNA, all was reverse transcribed, and so the sequenced material was expressed TCRB transcripts. Sequenced by immunoSEQ multiplex PCR; TCRdb stores in-frame clones only, minus some. The table shows fewer than 45,000 clones, with 65% to 80% occurring only once. Findings and limits, study-wide: Among patients with Type 1 diabetes, TCRB CDR3s were moderately but significantly shorter in every one of the four CD4+ subsets.

Which antigens these TCRs recognize remains unknown. Sequenced material: Tregs from blood. Receptors originate from a man aged 25 to 40 with type 1 diabetes. Some clones in this sample may be carry-over from other donors' samples.

The V gene is TRBV7-2, the J gene TRBJ2-7, with 11 positions matching TRBD1. Trimming took 5 bases from V and 7 from J; bases not matched to a gene: 7. The CDR3 is made up of 14 amino acids. The germline gives CDR1 SGHTA, CDR2 FQGNSA. The CDR3 protein is CASSRGQGAFEQYF. The CDR3, as DNA: TGTGCCAGCAGCCGTGGACAGGGGGCGTTTGAGCAGTACTTC. Drawing the rest from reference TRBV7-2 and TRBJ2-7, the complete variable domain is GAGVSQSPSNKVTEKGKDVELRCDPISGHTALYWYRQSLGQGLEFLIYFQGNSAPDKSGLPSDRFSAERTGGSVSTLTIQRTQQEDSAVYLCASSRGQGAFEQYFGPGTRLTVT.

Here the CDR3 DNA reads TGTGCCAGCAGCTTAGGTAGCGGGGGGCTATACAATGAGCAGTTCTTC. Amino acids: CASSLGSGGLYNEQFF. The V gene is TRBV7-2, the J gene TRBJ2-1, with 10 bases matching TRBD2. Per the germline V gene, CDR1 is SGHTA and CDR2 is FQGNSA. After removal of 1 base from V and 4 bases from J, the junction contained 4 bases not matched to a gene. The CDR3 spans 16 residues.

This chain connects TRBV29-1 to TRBJ1-2, with D possibly matching TRBD1 (6 bases). Germline values: CDR1 SQVTM, CDR2 ANQGSEA. The CDR3 extends over 16 amino acids. Trimming removed 6 bases at V and 7 bases at J, with 27 bases between. The CDR3 region has the DNA TGCAGCGTCGCCGGTGTCAGGGGTCAGTCGATCTTTGGCTACACCTTC. It translates to CSVAGVRGQSIFGYTF.

This chain uses TRBV4-3 with TRBJ2-5, with 11 bases that match TRBD2. The junction had 9 bases not matched to a gene; V was cut back by 0 bases and J by 9 bases. In germline, CDR1 is LGHNA, CDR2 YSLEER. The length of the CDR3 is 16 residues. The CDR3 DNA reads as TGCGCCAGCAGCCAAGAGGCTAGCGGGGGGCCGGTCCCCCAGTACTTC. Translation gives CASSQEASGGPVPQYF.

The rearrangement joins TRBV27 to TRBJ2-3, with D possibly matching TRBD1 (5 bases). The V gene lost 6 bases and the J gene lost 8 bases, with 15 bases spanning the gap. Germline lookup yields CDR1 MNHEY and CDR2 SMNVEV (reference sequence). The CDR3 sequence is 13 residues long. CDR3 residues: CASRSGLRGTQYF. The DNA for the CDR3 is TGTGCCAGCAGGAGTGGTCTAAGGGGTACGCAGTATTTT.

This clone was recorded a few times. This sample also contains other DNA sequences that code for the same CDR3. CDR3 region: CASSLVQGNTEAFF. The CDR3 coding sequence is TGCGCCAGCAGCTTGGTCCAGGGGAACACTGAAGCTTTCTTT. V gene TRBV5-1 combines with J gene TRBJ1-1, with TRBD1 as a possible D gene (5 bases). The CDR3 consists of 14 residues. Germline V lookup: CDR1 SGHRS, CDR2 YFSETQ. Trimming took off 0 bases at V and 1 base at J, with 7 bases between the two ends.

V and J are TRBV19 and TRBJ2-2; TRBD1 matches 8 bases. From germline, CDR1 is LNHDA and CDR2 SQIVND (reference sequence). J gave up 5 bases and V 5 bases, and 4 bases lay outside the gene matches. The CDR3 spans 14 residues. CDR3 sequence (DNA): TGTGCCAGTAGTGGGACAGGAGGTACCGGGGAGCTGTTTTTT. Encoded protein: CASSGTGGTGELFF.

V gene TRBV21-1 combines with J gene TRBJ2-3; TRBD1 is taken as the D call from the table, unchecked against the DNA. TRBV21-1 is labeled a pseudogene. The length of the CDR3 is 18 residues. The CDR3 region has the DNA TGTGCCAGCAGCAAAGGGCAGGGCCTGGAAAGGTCCAAAGATACGCAGTATTTT. Its translation: CASSKGQGLERSKDTQYF.

This clone has more than one count but fewer than ten. The V call is TRBV30, the J call TRBJ1-1; possibly TRBD1 for D (5 bases). The ends were cut back, 5 bases at V and 5 bases at J, with 18 bases in the middle. Germline V CDR1 and CDR2: GTSNPN, SVGIG (reference sequence). The CDR3 loop spans 14 amino acids. The CDR3 loop reads CAWARGLSTTEAFF. The CDR3 DNA reads as TGTGCCTGGGCTCGGGGACTCTCGACTACTGAAGCTTTCTTT.

The J gene is TRBJ1-5, the V gene TRBV19, with D possibly matching TRBD1 (5 bases). This CDR3 is 14 amino acids long. The V end lost 6 bases, the J end lost 4 bases, and 13 bases lay between the germline ends. Looked up from germline, CDR1 is LNHDA and CDR2 is SQIVND (reference sequence). This chain's CDR3 is CASRGRRGNQPQHF. The CDR3 DNA follows: TGTGCCAGTAGGGGCCGAAGGGGAAATCAGCCCCAGCATTTT.

This rearrangement joins TRBV7-2 to TRBJ2-2; 7 bases are shared with TRBD2. The germline V gene has CDR1 SGHTA and CDR2 FQGNSA. The J segment lost 7 bases and the V segment lost 0 bases, leaving 5 bases of the junction unmatched. The length of the CDR3 is 15 residues. In nucleotides, the CDR3 is TGTGCCAGCAGCTTAGCGGCGGCTAGCGGCGGGGAGCTGTTTTTT. As protein: CASSLAAASGGELFF.

This clone was counted only a few times. CDR3 in DNA: TGTGCCAGCAGTTTCACGACTAGCGGAACCTACAATGAGCAGTTCTTC. This codes for CASSFTTSGTYNEQFF. The chain employs TRBV27 and TRBJ2-1; TRBD2 matches 9 bases. Unmatched junction bases numbered 5, after V lost 3 bases and J lost 2 bases. Germline V gene lookup returns CDR1 MNHEY and CDR2 SMNVEV (reference sequence). This CDR3 spans 16 amino acids.

The chain links TRBV6-6 to TRBJ2-7, with 7 bases lining up with TRBD1. The CDR3 loop spans 14 amino acids. Germline loops: CDR1 MNHNY, CDR2 SVGAGI (reference sequence). V lost 4 bases, J lost 2 bases, and 5 bases stayed unmatched. CDR3 nucleotides: TGTGCCAGCAGTTCTCCGGGACAGCCCTACGAGCAGTACTTC. It translates to CASSSPGQPYEQYF.

The genes are TRBV19 and TRBJ1-1; maybe TRBD1 (6 bases). Germline CDR1 LNHDA, CDR2 SQIVND (reference sequence). Trimming took 6 bases from V and 2 from J, leaving 13 bases between them. The length of the CDR3 is 14 residues. The CDR3 is CASSPWDINTEAFF. The CDR3 DNA reads TGTGCCAGTAGCCCATGGGACATTAACACTGAAGCTTTCTTT.

The chain links TRBV19 to TRBJ1-5; D not certain. There are 14 residues in the CDR3. V lost 4 bases and J lost 3, with 10 bases in between. Germline CDR1 LNHDA, CDR2 SQIVND (reference sequence). The CDR3 loop reads CASSRPNLNQPQHF. The CDR3 nucleotides read TGTGCCAGTAGTAGGCCGAACCTCAATCAGCCCCAGCATTTT.

The table lists this clone with a few counts. This chain links TRBV15 with TRBJ2-4; D is perhaps TRBD1 (5 bases). Germline V lookup: CDR1 LNHNV, CDR2 YYDKDF (reference sequence). Between the trimmed V and J ends, which lost 7 bases and 0 bases, there was a span of 10 bases. This CDR3 region has 14 residues. The CDR3 loop is CATTQGIAKNIQYF. The CDR3 DNA sequence: TGTGCCACCACCCAGGGAATAGCCAAAAACATTCAGTACTTC. Looking up the rest from reference TRBV15 and TRBJ2-4 gives the full variable domain: DAMVIQNPRYQVTQFGKPVTLSCSQTLNHNVMYWYQQKSSQAPKLLFHYYDKDFNNEADTPDNFQSRRPNTSFCFLDIRSPGLGDTAMYLCATTQGIAKNIQYFGAGTRLSVL.

The chain links TRBV7-3 to TRBJ2-5; D perhaps matches TRBD2 (7 bases). CDR3 length equals 16 residues. Germline loops: CDR1 SGHTA, CDR2 FQGTGA. The ends were cut back, 0 bases at V and 5 bases at J, with 16 bases in the middle. CDR3 nucleotide sequence: TGTGCCAGCAGCTTAACAGGGCGGGGGCGGCGGGAGACCCAGTACTTC. It specifies CASSLTGRGRRETQYF.

The rearrangement uses TRBV5-1 and TRBJ2-7; no definite D call. The CDR3 consists of 13 residues. The germline gives CDR1 SGHRS, CDR2 YFSETQ. Trimming shortened V by 0 bases and J by 3 bases, and 7 bases separated the two germline ends. Here the CDR3 reads CASSLATLYEQYF. CDR3 coding DNA: TGCGCCAGCAGCTTGGCTACCCTCTACGAGCAGTACTTC.

In this sample, this clone turned up a few times. The chain combines TRBV21-1 with TRBJ2-7; the table calls TRBD1, which could not be checked here. TRBV21-1 is labeled a pseudogene. The CDR3 has 14 amino acids. CDR3 DNA sequence: TGTGCCAGCAGCAGGGGGCGAGAGTCCCACGAGCAGTACTTC. This translates into CASSRGRESHEQYF.

The chain links TRBV11-2 to TRBJ2-2, with a possible D match to TRBD1 (6 bases). The CDR3 contains 12 residues. V shed 6 bases and J shed 7 bases, with 9 bases lying between them. CDR1 SGHAT and CDR2 FQNNGV come from the germline V gene. The DNA of the CDR3 is TGTGCCAGCAGTTACAGGGTCGGGGAGCTGTTTTTT. It translates to CASSYRVGELFF.

This clone occurred once. The chain couples TRBV29-1 to TRBJ1-5; no reliable D call. This CDR3 has 13 amino acids. The germline CDR1 and CDR2 sequences are SQVTM and ANQGSEA. V was pared by 7 bases and J by 3 bases, with 13 bases between. Here the CDR3 DNA reads TGCAGCGCCATTCTCGGTCACAATCAGCCCCAGCATTTT. Its protein product is CSAILGHNQPQHF.